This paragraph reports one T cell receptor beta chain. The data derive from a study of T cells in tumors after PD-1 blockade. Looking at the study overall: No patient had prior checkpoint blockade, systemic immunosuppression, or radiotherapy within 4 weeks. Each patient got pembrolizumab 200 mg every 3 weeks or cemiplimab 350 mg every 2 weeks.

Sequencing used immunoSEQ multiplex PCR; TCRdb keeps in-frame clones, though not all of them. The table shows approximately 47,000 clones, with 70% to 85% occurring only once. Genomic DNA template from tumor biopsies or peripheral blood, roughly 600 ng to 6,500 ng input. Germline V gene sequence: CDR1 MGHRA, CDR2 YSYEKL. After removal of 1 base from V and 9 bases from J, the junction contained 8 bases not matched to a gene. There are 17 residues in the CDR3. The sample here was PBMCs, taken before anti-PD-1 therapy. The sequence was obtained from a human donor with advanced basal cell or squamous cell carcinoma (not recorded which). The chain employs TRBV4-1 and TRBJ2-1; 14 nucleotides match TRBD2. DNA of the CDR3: TGCGCCAGCAGCCAAGGTAGGGGACTAGCGGGAGACGGTGAGCAGTTCTTC. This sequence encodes CASSQGRGLAGDGEQFF.